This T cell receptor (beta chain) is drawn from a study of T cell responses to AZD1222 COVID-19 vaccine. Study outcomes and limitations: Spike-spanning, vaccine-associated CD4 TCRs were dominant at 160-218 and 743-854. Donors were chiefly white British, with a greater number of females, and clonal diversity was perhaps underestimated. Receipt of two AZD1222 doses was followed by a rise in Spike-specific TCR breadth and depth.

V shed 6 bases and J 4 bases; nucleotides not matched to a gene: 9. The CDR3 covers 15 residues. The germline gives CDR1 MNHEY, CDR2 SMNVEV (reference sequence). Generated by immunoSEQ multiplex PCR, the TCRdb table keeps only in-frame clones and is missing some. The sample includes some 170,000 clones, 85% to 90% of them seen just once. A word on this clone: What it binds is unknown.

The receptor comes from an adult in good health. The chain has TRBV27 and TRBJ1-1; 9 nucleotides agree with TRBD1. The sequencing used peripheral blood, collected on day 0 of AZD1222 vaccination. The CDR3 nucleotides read TGTGCCAGCAGCCCCGGGACAGGGACGGGCACTGAAGCTTTCTTT. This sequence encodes CASSPGTGTGTEAFF.